Following are 24 T cell receptor beta chains from one sample sequenced in a study of blood T cell repertoires in COVID-19. Clones were read by immunoSEQ multiplex PCR, and TCRdb kept only the in-frame ones, dropping some. Counted here are 250,000 to 350,000 clones, 80% to 85% occurring once; the ten biggest clones make up approximately 14%. Sequencing was done on a sample of peripheral blood. These receptors were collected from a person in their 70s with COVID-19, enrolled during active disease.

The gene calls are TRBV7-8 and TRBJ1-1; 7 bases are shared with TRBD1. The V segment lost 5 bases and the J segment 4 bases; nucleotides outside the gene matches: 7. The CDR3 spans 14 residues. The germline V gene has CDR1 SGHVS and CDR2 FQNEAQ. CDR3 in amino acids: CASSPNRGGTEAFF. CDR3 nucleotides: TGTGCCAGCAGCCCTAACAGGGGAGGCACTGAAGCTTTCTTT.

This clone has ten or more counts. This CDR3 reads CASSRGTVDSNQPQHF. The CDR3, as DNA: TGTGCCAGCAGCCGCGGGACGGTAGATAGCAATCAGCCCCAGCATTTT. This rearrangement joins TRBV7-3 to TRBJ1-5, with D maybe TRBD1 (5 bases). The V gene's germline CDR1 is SGHTA and CDR2 FQGTGA. V was clipped by 5 bases and J by 0 bases, with 14 bases between them. The CDR3 runs to 16 residues.

The chain links TRBV11-2 to TRBJ1-3; D not certain. Germline-derived CDR1 and CDR2 are SGHAT and FQNNGV. V was cut by 1 base and J by 0 bases, with 13 bases left in between. The CDR3 has 17 residues. The CDR3 spells CASSLALFTVSGNTIYF. The CDR3 DNA follows: TGTGCCAGCAGCTTAGCTCTGTTTACAGTCTCTGGAAACACCATATATTTT. The whole variable domain, remainder taken from reference TRBV11-2 and TRBJ1-3, is EAGVAQSPRYKIIEKRQSVAFWCNPISGHATLYWYQQILGQGPKLLIQFQNNGVVDDSQLPKDRFSAERLKGVDSTLKIQPAKLEDSAVYLCASSLALFTVSGNTIYFGEGSWLTVV.

This chain uses TRBV10-3 with TRBJ1-5; D possibly corresponds to TRBD1 (6 bases). There are 15 residues in the CDR3. Germline V gene lookup returns CDR1 ENHRY and CDR2 SYGVKD. V was pared by 3 bases and J by 4 bases, with 13 bases between. The CDR3 loop is CAISDPQGGNQPQHF. The CDR3 bases are TGTGCCATCAGTGATCCACAGGGAGGGAATCAGCCCCAGCATTTT.

V is TRBV19 and J is TRBJ1-1; D perhaps matches TRBD1 (6 bases). The CDR3 contains 18 residues. The ends were cut back, 0 bases at V and 1 base at J, with 18 bases in the middle. Germline lookup yields CDR1 LNHDA and CDR2 SQIVND (reference sequence). CDR3 sequence: CASSIDRGTIFENTEAFF. The CDR3 DNA reads as TGTGCCAGTAGTATAGACAGGGGCACAATATTCGAGAACACTGAAGCTTTCTTT. Together with reference TRBV19 and TRBJ1-1, the CDR3 gives the full variable domain: DGGITQSPKYLFRKEGQNVTLSCEQNLNHDAMYWYRQDPGQGLRLIYYSQIVNDFQKGDIAEGYSVSREKKESFPLTVTSAQKNPTAFYLCASSIDRGTIFENTEAFFGQGTRLTVV.

The chain is built from TRBV5-3 and TRBJ2-6, with TRBD2 as a possible D gene (5 bases). TRBV5-3 is assigned to the ORF class and has an uncertain function. The CDR3 totals 20 residues. V dropped 0 bases and J dropped 0 bases, with 19 bases sitting between them. The CDR3 reads CARSLVRAALGLSGANVLTF. CDR3 nucleotides: TGTGCCAGAAGCTTGGTGCGGGCAGCCCTTGGCCTCTCTGGGGCCAACGTCCTGACTTTC.

V and J are TRBV5-1 and TRBJ1-2; possibly TRBD1 for D (6 bases). Deletions cut 4 bases from V and 4 bases from J, with 17 bases between. This CDR3 has 15 amino acids. The germline V gene has CDR1 SGHRS and CDR2 YFSETQ. The CDR3 DNA sequence: TGCGCCAGCAGCGTAACCCGGGGGGCTTTCTATGGCTACACCTTC. This encodes CASSVTRGAFYGYTF. The full variable domain, completed using reference TRBV5-1 and TRBJ1-2, is KAGVTQTPRYLIKTRGQQVTLSCSPISGHRSVSWYQQTPGQGLQFLFEYFSETQRNKGNFPGRFSGRQFSNSRSEMNVSTLELGDSALYLCASSVTRGAFYGYTFGSGTRLTVV.

The V and J genes are TRBV7-2 and TRBJ2-5; TRBD2 is a possible D gene (5 bases). This CDR3 spans 12 amino acids. The germline V and J ends were trimmed by 9 bases and 7 bases, with 15 bases remaining between them. The germline V gene encodes CDR1 SGHTA and CDR2 FQGNSA. As DNA, the CDR3 is TGTGCCAGTAGCGCCCCTATTGGGACCCAGTACTTC. Its translation is CASSAPIGTQYF.

CDR3 region: CASSLANYNEQFF. The CDR3 DNA reads TGTGCCAGCTCGCTAGCAAACTACAATGAGCAGTTCTTC. The chain joins TRBV28 to TRBJ2-1, with a possible D match to TRBD2 (5 bases). V was shortened by 8 bases and J by 3 bases, with 11 bases between the two germline ends. The CDR3 has 13 amino acids. Germline V CDR1 and CDR2: MDHEN, SYDVKM.

The chain combines TRBV11-2 with TRBJ2-3; D possibly corresponds to TRBD2 (5 bases). Germline-derived CDR1 and CDR2 are SGHAT and FQNNGV. V gave up 3 bases and J gave up 0 bases, with 7 bases separating them. The CDR3 loop spans 14 amino acids. This chain's CDR3 is CASSFSVSTDTQYF. The CDR3 DNA reads TGTGCCAGCAGCTTTAGCGTTAGCACAGATACGCAGTATTTT.

This clone was counted a single time. The genes are TRBV19 and TRBJ2-7; D gene ambiguous. The CDR3 is made up of 13 amino acids. Trimming removed 5 bases at V and 3 bases at J, with 11 bases between. The germline V gene encodes CDR1 LNHDA and CDR2 SQIVND (reference sequence). The chain's CDR3 is CASSYVANYEQYF. The CDR3 coding sequence is TGTGCCAGTAGTTACGTAGCTAACTACGAGCAGTACTTC.

This chain uses TRBV7-3 with TRBJ2-1, with D maybe TRBD2 (5 bases). Between the trimmed V and J ends, which lost 1 base and 7 bases, there was a span of 8 bases. Germline CDR1 is SGHTA and CDR2 is FQGTGA. This CDR3 is built from 13 residues. The CDR3 here is CASSLIGGNEQFF. The CDR3 DNA is TGTGCCAGCAGCTTAATTGGCGGGAATGAGCAGTTCTTC.

The sample holds a few counts of this clone. This chain connects TRBV6-5 to TRBJ2-5; 7 bases line up with TRBD1. Germline assignment: CDR1 MNHEY and CDR2 SVGAGI. V shed 3 bases and J 2 bases; nucleotides not matched to a gene: 3. The CDR3 consists of 14 residues. As DNA, the CDR3 is TGTGCCAGCAGTTATCTGGGACAGCAAGAGACCCAGTACTTC. It encodes CASSYLGQQETQYF.

CDR3 in DNA: TGTGCCAGCAGTTCACAGGGCCCCAGGGGAGGCTACACCTTC. As protein: CASSSQGPRGGYTF. The chain carries TRBV28 and TRBJ1-2; D might be TRBD1 (6 bases). The ends were cut back, 4 bases at V and 8 bases at J, with 17 bases in the middle. This CDR3 spans 14 amino acids. CDR1 MDHEN and CDR2 SYDVKM come from the germline V gene.

The chain carries TRBV6-5 and TRBJ2-5, with 14 bases that match TRBD2. Germline V gene data show CDR1 as MNHEY and CDR2 as SVGAGI. The CDR3 has 13 amino acids. Trimming at V came to 10 bases and at J to 4 bases, leaving 2 bases not matched to a gene. CDR3 sequence: CATGTSGGETQYF. DNA for the CDR3: TGTGCCACAGGGACTAGCGGGGGAGAGACCCAGTACTTC.

The chain employs TRBV28 and TRBJ2-7, with TRBD2 identical over 11 bases. This CDR3 has 14 residues. V shed 6 bases and J 1 base; nucleotides not matched to a gene: 2. The germline CDR1 and CDR2 sequences are MDHEN and SYDVKM. Here the CDR3 DNA reads TGTGCCAGCAGAGGGACTAGCGGTTCCTACGAGCAGTACTTC. Encoded protein: CASRGTSGSYEQYF. The whole variable domain, filled in from reference TRBV28 and TRBJ2-7, reads DVKVTQSSRYLVKRTGEKVFLECVQDMDHENMFWYRQDPGLGLRLIYFSYDVKMKEKGDIPEGYSVSREKKERFSLILESASTNQTSMYLCASRGTSGSYEQYFGPGTRLTVT.

The chain has TRBV28 and TRBJ2-3; tentatively, D is TRBD2 (6 bases). Trimming took 3 bases from V and 0 from J, leaving 22 bases between them. CDR1 is MDHEN, CDR2 SYDVKM, per germline. The CDR3 length is 19 residues. Here the CDR3 reads CASSLRDLRPYFSTDTQYF. As DNA, the CDR3 is TGTGCCAGCAGTTTGCGGGACCTAAGACCCTATTTTAGCACAGATACGCAGTATTTT.

The chain has TRBV11-2 and TRBJ2-2; possibly TRBD2 for D (6 bases). Trimming removed 1 base at V and 8 bases at J, with 17 bases between. CDR3 length equals 16 residues. Germline V gene sequence: CDR1 SGHAT, CDR2 FQNNGV. CDR3 coding DNA: TGTGCCAGCAGCTTAGCCCCCACTAGCCCGAGGGGGGAGCTGTTTTTT. The encoded protein is CASSLAPTSPRGELFF.

The chain combines TRBV25-1 with TRBJ2-1; 9 bases fit TRBD2. Per germline, CDR1 MGHDK and CDR2 SYGVNS. Trimming took 4 bases from V and 7 from J; bases not matched to a gene: 14. CDR3 length: 17 amino acids. The DNA for the CDR3 is TGTGCCAGCAGTGGAGGCGGGGGGGCAGGTTACCCAAATGAGCAGTTCTTC. Protein sequence: CASSGGGGAGYPNEQFF.

The chain has TRBV4-1 and TRBJ2-7; D is unresolved. Germline values: CDR1 MGHRA, CDR2 YSYEKL. This CDR3 is built from 14 residues. V was cut by 0 bases and J by 0 bases, with 6 bases left in between. The CDR3 DNA follows: TGCGCCAGCAGCCAAGAGGAGAGCTCCTACGAGCAGTACTTC. Translated: CASSQEESSYEQYF.

V usage is TRBV7-3 and J usage is TRBJ2-7, with D possibly matching TRBD2 (5 bases). The CDR3 length is 14 residues. V lost 2 bases, J lost 6 bases, and 14 bases lay in between. Germline CDR1 SGHTA, CDR2 FQGTGA. CDR3 residues: CASSLGPSSSEQYF. The CDR3 region has the DNA TGTGCCAGCAGCTTAGGTCCTAGCAGCTCCGAGCAGTACTTC.

This clone was seen only once. The CDR3 sequence is CASSDGSQPQHF. DNA of the CDR3: TGTGCCAGCTCAGACGGGAGTCAGCCCCAGCATTTT. V and J are TRBV18 and TRBJ1-5, with D hard to call. The ends were cut back, 5 bases at V and 6 bases at J, with 8 bases in the middle. The CDR3 has 12 amino acids. The V gene's germline CDR1 is KGHSH and CDR2 LQKENI.

This CDR3 is CASSRAGASETQYF. CDR3 nucleotides: TGTGCCAGTAGTAGAGCAGGGGCGAGCGAGACCCAGTACTTC. The chain has TRBV19 and TRBJ2-5; tentative D call: TRBD1 (6 bases). With 4 bases removed from V and 5 bases from J, the gap between germline ends came to 14 bases. The germline V gene encodes CDR1 LNHDA and CDR2 SQIVND (reference sequence). This CDR3 region has 14 residues.

The gene calls are TRBV5-8 and TRBJ1-2, with TRBD1 identical over 9 bases. The CDR3 has 13 residues. V trimming: 2 bases; J trimming: 7 bases; junction bases outside the gene matches: 3. CDR1 and CDR2 (germline): SGHTS, YDEGEE. The CDR3 DNA follows: TGTGCCAGCAGCTTAACAGGGGGCCTTGGCTACACCTTC. This codes for CASSLTGGLGYTF.